The 12 T cell receptor beta chains listed next were all sequenced from one sample in a study of blood T cell repertoires in COVID-19. Generated by immunoSEQ multiplex PCR, the TCRdb table keeps only in-frame clones and is missing some. The sample holds nearly 250,000 clones, almost 85% seen once. Sequencing input: PBMCs or T cells enriched from blood (not recorded which). Every receptor here comes from a woman between 45 and 65 years old with acute COVID-19.

To note about this clone: Relative to the germline gene, one junction end is altered; a read error may explain this. The CDR3 protein is CASSMGQVNYEQYF. In DNA form, the CDR3 reads TGCGCCAGCAGCATGGGACAGGTCAACTACGAACAGTACTTC. V usage is TRBV5-1 and J usage is TRBJ2-7, with 8 bases fitting TRBD1. The CDR3 totals 14 residues. Germline V CDR1 and CDR2: SGHRS, YFSETQ. The entire variable domain, with the rest obtained from reference TRBV5-1 and TRBJ2-7, is as follows: KAGVTQTPRYLIKTRGQQVTLSCSPISGHRSVSWYQQTPGQGLQFLFEYFSETQRNKGNFPGRFSGRQFSNSRSEMNVSTLELGDSALYLCASSMGQVNYEQYFGPGTRLTVT.

This sequence joins TRBV25-1 and TRBJ2-1, with 8 bases matching TRBD2. Trimming cost V 3 bases and J 4 bases; bases outside gene matches: 5. Germline CDR1 is MGHDK and CDR2 is SYGVNS. The CDR3 length is 15 residues. The CDR3 DNA reads as TGTGCCAGCAGTGAGGCGGGGGGCGGGTACAATGAGCAGTTCTTC. Protein sequence: CASSEAGGGYNEQFF.

The gene calls are TRBV19 and TRBJ1-2, with 7 bases fitting TRBD1. With 3 bases clipped from V and 1 base from J, the junction kept 8 bases outside the gene matches. This CDR3 region has 16 residues. CDR1 and CDR2 (germline): LNHDA, SQIVND (reference sequence). DNA for the CDR3: TGTGCCAGTAGTATTGGAGGGGGACAGAGTAACTATGGCTACACCTTC. It is translated as CASSIGGGQSNYGYTF. The full variable domain, its missing parts supplied by reference TRBV19 and TRBJ1-2, is DGGITQSPKYLFRKEGQNVTLSCEQNLNHDAMYWYRQDPGQGLRLIYYSQIVNDFQKGDIAEGYSVSREKKESFPLTVTSAQKNPTAFYLCASSIGGGQSNYGYTFGSGTRLTVV.

The chain carries TRBV6-2 or TRBV6-3 and TRBJ1-2; D gene unclear. Germline CDR1 is MNHEY and CDR2 is SVGEGT. The V end lost 3 bases, the J end lost 3 bases, and 5 bases lay between the germline ends. The CDR3 consists of 12 residues. This chain's CDR3 is CASSYSDYGYTF. The CDR3 DNA is TGTGCCAGCAGTTATAGCGACTATGGCTACACCTTC.

V gene TRBV5-1 combines with J gene TRBJ2-2, with TRBD2 matching over 10 bases. The V gene end was trimmed by 3 bases and the J gene end by 0 bases; junction bases not matched to a gene: 5. The germline CDR1 and CDR2 sequences are SGHRS and YFSETQ. The CDR3 is 17 residues long. The CDR3 loop reads CASSWTSGLANTGELFF. CDR3 coding DNA: TGCGCCAGCAGCTGGACTAGCGGACTCGCGAACACCGGGGAGCTGTTTTTT.

This rearrangement joins TRBV7-2 to TRBJ2-1; TRBD2 aligns across 9 bases. V trimming: 1 base; J trimming: 10 bases; junction bases outside the gene matches: 5. The germline V gene encodes CDR1 SGHTA and CDR2 FQGNSA. The CDR3 loop spans 14 amino acids. The CDR3 DNA is TGTGCCAGCAGCTTAGGCGGGGGGGCCGGAGAGCAGTTCTTC. It translates to CASSLGGGAGEQFF.

This chain uses TRBV12-3 or TRBV12-4 with TRBJ1-2; TRBD1 might be the D (6 bases). This CDR3 spans 13 amino acids. Between the trimmed V and J ends, which lost 6 bases and 6 bases, there was a span of 14 bases. CDR3: CASRRQVGDGYTF. The CDR3 DNA reads TGTGCCAGCAGAAGACAGGTAGGAGATGGCTACACCTTC.

CDR3 loop: CASSLGTGGGYTF. In DNA, the CDR3 is TGTGCCAGCAGCTTGGGGACAGGGGGAGGCTACACCTTC. The chain carries TRBV5-6 and TRBJ1-2; TRBD1 aligns across 10 bases. J gave up 8 bases and V 0 bases, and 1 base lay outside the gene matches. The CDR3 is made up of 13 amino acids. The V gene's germline CDR1 is SGHDT and CDR2 YYEEEE.

In DNA form, the CDR3 reads TGTGCCAGCAGCCAGATCGGAAGGAGGGTTATGAACACTGAAGCTTTCTTT. Its protein product is CASSQIGRRVMNTEAFF. The V gene is TRBV5-6, the J gene TRBJ1-1; D remains ambiguous. Germline V gene lookup returns CDR1 SGHDT and CDR2 YYEEEE. The CDR3 extends over 17 amino acids. Trimming took 4 bases from V and 0 from J, leaving 19 bases between them.

V usage is TRBV29-1 and J usage is TRBJ2-1; the D is unclear. CDR1 SQVTM and CDR2 ANQGSEA come from the germline V gene. V was trimmed by 0 bases and J by 4 bases, leaving 4 bases between them. This CDR3 contains 12 residues. This CDR3 reads CSVEDRYNEQFF. CDR3 coding DNA: TGCAGCGTTGAAGACAGATACAATGAGCAGTTCTTC.

The chain uses TRBV4-3 and TRBJ1-1; D may be TRBD1 (5 bases). The V end was cut by 0 bases, the J end by 0 bases, with 8 bases between. The CDR3 is 15 amino acids. The germline CDR1 and CDR2 sequences are LGHNA and YSLEER. CDR3 DNA sequence: TGCGCCAGCAGCCAAGAGGAGGGGCTGAACACTGAAGCTTTCTTT. Residues: CASSQEEGLNTEAFF.

V is TRBV14 and J is TRBJ2-5; D is unclear. This CDR3 comprises 15 residues. Germline V gives CDR1 SGHDN, CDR2 FVKESK. V shed 1 base and J shed 0 bases, with 9 bases lying between them. The DNA for the CDR3 is TGTGCCAGCAGCCAAGTAGACTGGTACCAAGAGACCCAGTACTTC. This sequence encodes CASSQVDWYQETQYF.